This T cell receptor (beta chain) originates from a study of cytomegalovirus exposure and HLA in healthy donors. Study-wide results and caveats: HLA alleles were associated with 16,000 or so TCR beta sequences in a later analysis at 0.05 false discovery rate. Common viral pathogens seemed to be connected with several of the most significant clusters, according to a later analysis. The authors listed 150 to 200 TCR beta chains as cytomegalovirus-associated.

Remarks on this clone: Its antigen is undetermined.

Both 60 Vbeta primers and 13 Jbeta primers went into the PCR. The table came from immunoSEQ multiplex PCR; TCRdb's copy has only in-frame clones and leaves some out. The table has roughly 140,000 clones, around 75% seen once; the top ten hold approximately 1.8%. V dropped 2 bases and J dropped 8 bases, with 13 bases sitting between them. This CDR3 is 14 amino acids long. The germline V gene has CDR1 SGHTA and CDR2 FQGTGA. This TCR came from a woman aged 25 to 39 in good health and CMV-seronegative. This chain connects TRBV7-3 to TRBJ2-1; TRBD2 might be the D (5 bases). The sequencing sample was made of PBMCs. In nucleotides, the CDR3 is TGTGCCAGCAGCTTACTCACTAGATCCGATGAGCAGTTCTTC. It codes for CASSLLTRSDEQFF.